This passage covers 10 T cell receptor beta chains from one sample sequenced in a study of cytomegalovirus exposure and HLA in healthy donors. The PCR made use of 60 Vbeta and 13 Jbeta primers. Here immunoSEQ multiplex PCR was the method, and the copy in TCRdb shows in-frame clones only, minus some. This repertoire shows roughly 140,000 clones, 64% found once; its top ten account for around 3%. Sequenced: PBMCs. These receptor sequences come from a woman aged 25 to 39 in good health and CMV-seropositive.

The gene calls are TRBV30 and TRBJ2-3; a weak D match, TRBD2 (6 bases). The V end lost 4 bases, the J end lost 7 bases, and 12 bases lay between the germline ends. The germline V gene encodes CDR1 GTSNPN and CDR2 SVGIG (reference sequence). This CDR3 is built from 12 residues. The CDR3 DNA is TGTGCCTGGATGGGGGGAGTCAATACGCAGTATTTT. Its translation is CAWMGGVNTQYF.

The chain couples TRBV10-3 to TRBJ1-3, with D possibly being TRBD1 (6 bases). CDR1 and CDR2 from the germline V gene are ENHRY and SYGVKD. This CDR3 has 16 amino acids. Deletions cut 2 bases from V and 0 bases from J, with 11 bases between. The CDR3 DNA reads TGTGCCATCAGTGAGCCGACAGGTCGCTCTGGAAACACCATATATTTT. Its translation: CAISEPTGRSGNTIYF.

The V gene is TRBV7-2, the J gene TRBJ2-1; 7 positions match TRBD2. Germline CDR1 and CDR2: SGHTA and FQGNSA. Germline trimming cut 4 bases from V and 7 bases from J; bases unmatched to any gene: 7. The CDR3 totals 14 residues. In DNA form, the CDR3 reads TGTGCCAGCAGCTATAGGGAGGGCAAGAATGAGCAGTTCTTC. It translates to CASSYREGKNEQFF.

This clone has at least ten counts. The chain links TRBV30 to TRBJ2-2; D may be TRBD1 (5 bases). Germline V CDR1 and CDR2: GTSNPN, SVGIG (reference sequence). V lost 8 bases and J lost 6, with 13 bases in between. The CDR3 covers 12 residues. Here the CDR3 DNA reads TGTGCCGGACAAGGGGATTCCGGGGAGCTGTTTTTT. As protein: CAGQGDSGELFF.

The chain has TRBV5-1 and TRBJ2-1, with TRBD1 identical over 9 bases. Germline V lookup: CDR1 SGHRS, CDR2 YFSETQ. Losses at the gene ends were 4 bases for V and 6 bases for J; bases not matched to a gene: 8. The CDR3 has 15 amino acids. This CDR3 reads CASSPGTGKSNEQFF. As DNA, the CDR3 is TGCGCCAGCAGCCCGGGGACAGGGAAAAGCAATGAGCAGTTCTTC.

This chain connects TRBV5-1 to TRBJ1-1, with 7 bases lining up with TRBD1. With V trimmed by 0 bases and J by 4 bases, 12 bases remained unmatched. Germline CDR1 is SGHRS and CDR2 is YFSETQ. The CDR3 consists of 17 residues. Here the CDR3 reads CASSLATGAVGTTEAFF. The CDR3, as DNA: TGCGCCAGCAGCTTGGCCACAGGGGCCGTTGGGACCACTGAAGCTTTCTTT.

The genes are TRBV19 and TRBJ2-2; 10 bases match TRBD2. Per the germline V gene, CDR1 is LNHDA and CDR2 is SQIVND (reference sequence). CDR3 length: 15 amino acids. Germline trimming cut 6 bases from V and 4 bases from J; bases unmatched to any gene: 5. The CDR3 DNA reads as TGTGCCAGTAGGCTAGCGGGAGATGGCACCGGGGAGCTGTTTTTT. This translates into CASRLAGDGTGELFF.

The chain combines TRBV7-9 with TRBJ2-4; 12 bases map to TRBD2. The V gene end was trimmed by 4 bases and the J gene end by 1 base; junction bases not matched to a gene: 8. This CDR3 has 18 residues. CDR1 is SEHNR, CDR2 FQNEAQ, per germline (reference sequence). The CDR3 bases are TGTGCCAGCAGCTCGAGACTAGCGGGAGCCTCTGCCAAAAACATTCAGTACTTC. Translated: CASSSRLAGASAKNIQYF.

The V and J genes are TRBV12-1 and TRBJ2-5; TRBD2, the table's D call, lacks a check against the DNA. TRBV12-1 is labeled a pseudogene. The CDR3 is 15 amino acids. DNA for the CDR3: TGTGCCAGCAGCGCCCTCTTTACGGGGCAAGAGACCCAGTACTTC. Encoded protein: CASSALFTGQETQYF.

The CDR3 DNA is TGTGCCAGCAGTCGCGGGGATTACAATGAGCAGTTCTTC. Amino acid sequence: CASSRGDYNEQFF. The chain employs TRBV2 and TRBJ2-1; TRBD2 might be the D (6 bases). The CDR3 length is 13 residues. The V gene's germline CDR1 is SNHLY and CDR2 FYNNEI. With 5 bases removed from V and 4 bases from J, the gap between germline ends came to 9 bases.